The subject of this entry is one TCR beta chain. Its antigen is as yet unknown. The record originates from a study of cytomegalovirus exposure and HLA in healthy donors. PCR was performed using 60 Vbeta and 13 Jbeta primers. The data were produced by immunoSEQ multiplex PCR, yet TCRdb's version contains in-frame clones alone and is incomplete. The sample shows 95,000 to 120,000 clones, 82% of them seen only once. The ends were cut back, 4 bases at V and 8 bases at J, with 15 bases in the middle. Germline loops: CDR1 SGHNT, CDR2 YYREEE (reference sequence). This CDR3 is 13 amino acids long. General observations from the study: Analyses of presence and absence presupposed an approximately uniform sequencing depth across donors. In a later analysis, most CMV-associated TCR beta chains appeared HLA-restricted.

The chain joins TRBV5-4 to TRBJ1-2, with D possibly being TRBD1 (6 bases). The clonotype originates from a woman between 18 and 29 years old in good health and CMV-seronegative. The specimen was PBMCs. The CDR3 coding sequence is TGTGCCAGCAGCCCCAACAGGGACATGGGCTACACCTTC. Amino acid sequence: CASSPNRDMGYTF.